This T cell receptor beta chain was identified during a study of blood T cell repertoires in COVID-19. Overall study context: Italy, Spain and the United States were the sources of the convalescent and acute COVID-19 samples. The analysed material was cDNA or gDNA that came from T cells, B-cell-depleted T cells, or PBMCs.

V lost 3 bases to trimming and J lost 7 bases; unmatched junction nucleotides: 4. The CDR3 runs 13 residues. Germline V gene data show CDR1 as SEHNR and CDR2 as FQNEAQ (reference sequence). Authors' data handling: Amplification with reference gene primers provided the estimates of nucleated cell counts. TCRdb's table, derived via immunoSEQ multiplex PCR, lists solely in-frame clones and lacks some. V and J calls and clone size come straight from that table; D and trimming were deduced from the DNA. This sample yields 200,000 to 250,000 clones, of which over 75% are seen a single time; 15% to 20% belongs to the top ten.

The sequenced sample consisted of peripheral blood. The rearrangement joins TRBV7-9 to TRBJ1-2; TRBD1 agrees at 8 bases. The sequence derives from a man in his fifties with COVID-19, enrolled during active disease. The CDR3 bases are TGTGCCAGCAGCTTTTTGACAGGGGTTGGCTACACCTTC. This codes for CASSFLTGVGYTF. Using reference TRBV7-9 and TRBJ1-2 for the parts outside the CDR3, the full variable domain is DTGVSQNPRHKITKRGQNVTFRCDPISEHNRLYWYRQTLGQGPEFLTYFQNEAQLEKSRLLSDRFSAERPKGSFSTLEIQRTEQGDSAMYLCASSFLTGVGYTFGSGTRLTVV.